What follows are 18 T cell receptor beta chains derived from one specimen sequenced in a study of blood T cell repertoires in COVID-19. Here immunoSEQ multiplex PCR was the method, and the copy in TCRdb shows in-frame clones only, minus some. The sample contains roughly 340,000 clones, approximately 91% of which appear only once. Sequencing was done on a sample of peripheral blood. These receptor sequences come from a woman in her sixties or seventies with COVID-19, enrolled during active disease.

This sequence joins TRBV6-1 and TRBJ1-6; D not resolved. The V end was cut by 0 bases, the J end by 0 bases, with 6 bases between. The CDR3 length is 16 residues. The germline V gene encodes CDR1 MNHNS and CDR2 SASEGT. The CDR3: CASSEAVSSYNSPLHF. CDR3 bases: TGTGCCAGCAGTGAAGCGGTGAGCTCCTATAATTCACCCCTCCACTTT.

This CDR3 is CASSEANRGQGYTF. Here the CDR3 DNA reads TGTGCCAGCAGTGAAGCCAACAGGGGGCAAGGCTACACCTTC. The rearrangement links TRBV6-1 to TRBJ1-2, with 9 nucleotides matching TRBD1. The CDR3 contains 14 residues. With 0 bases clipped from V and 8 bases from J, the junction kept 4 bases outside the gene matches. The germline V gene has CDR1 MNHNS and CDR2 SASEGT.

This chain links TRBV27 with TRBJ1-2, with 8 nucleotides matching TRBD1. Losses at the gene ends were 5 bases for V and 8 bases for J; bases not matched to a gene: 7. Germline loops: CDR1 MNHEY, CDR2 SMNVEV (reference sequence). This CDR3 is 13 amino acids long. CDR3 residues: CASSPRTGQGYTF. The CDR3 nucleotides read TGTGCCAGCAGTCCCCGGACAGGGCAAGGCTACACCTTC.

This clone was seen once. Within the sample, other DNA sequences also encode this same CDR3. CDR3 nucleotides: TGTGCCAGCAGCCCGGGAGCGGGGGGAAGGGAGACCCAGTACTTC. Translating gives CASSPGAGGRETQYF. The chain carries TRBV7-9 and TRBJ2-5, with 9 bases aligning to TRBD2. Germline CDR1 reads SEHNR; CDR2 reads FQNEAQ (reference sequence). The junction had 9 bases not matched to a gene; V was cut back by 5 bases and J by 5 bases. This CDR3 contains 15 residues.

The chain combines TRBV5-1 with TRBJ2-7, with TRBD1 as a possible D gene (6 bases). CDR3 length: 16 amino acids. Germline V lookup: CDR1 SGHRS, CDR2 YFSETQ. Trimming pared 4 bases from V and 2 bases from J, leaving 19 bases between. CDR3 sequence (DNA): TGCGCCAGCAGCCTGGGTGGGGGCCCGCCACCCTACGAGCAGTACTTC. It yields the protein CASSLGGGPPPYEQYF.

The chain employs TRBV7-2 and TRBJ2-1; no firm D call. The V and J ends lost 5 bases and 4 bases respectively, with 6 bases between them. Germline V lookup: CDR1 SGHTA, CDR2 FQGNSA. The length of the CDR3 is 12 residues. The CDR3 is CASSPLYNEQFF. The DNA for the CDR3 is TGTGCCAGCAGCCCCCTTTACAATGAGCAGTTCTTC.

The chain employs TRBV4-1 and TRBJ2-7; 8 bases are shared with TRBD1. With V trimmed by 2 bases and J by 3 bases, 3 bases remained unmatched. This CDR3 has 14 amino acids. The germline gives CDR1 MGHRA, CDR2 YSYEKL. DNA of the CDR3: TGCGCCAGCAGCCAAATAGGACAGGGCTACGAGCAGTACTTC. This encodes CASSQIGQGYEQYF.

This chain uses TRBV2 with TRBJ2-3; TRBD1 aligns across 7 bases. From germline, CDR1 is SNHLY and CDR2 FYNNEI. The V and J ends lost 3 bases and 4 bases, in that order; junction bases with no gene match: 7. This CDR3 is 15 amino acids long. CDR3 region: CASSETGNSADTQYF. The CDR3 DNA follows: TGTGCCAGCAGTGAGACAGGGAACTCCGCAGATACGCAGTATTTT.

This chain connects TRBV11-2 to TRBJ2-1, with TRBD2 matching over 10 bases. CDR1 SGHAT and CDR2 FQNNGV come from the germline V gene. The CDR3 sequence is 15 residues long. V shed 2 bases and J 9 bases; nucleotides not matched to a gene: 7. CDR3 region: CASSLRTSGLGEQFF. The DNA of the CDR3 is TGTGCCAGCAGCTTAAGGACTAGCGGATTGGGTGAGCAGTTCTTC. The variable domain in full, completed from reference TRBV11-2 and TRBJ2-1, reads EAGVAQSPRYKIIEKRQSVAFWCNPISGHATLYWYQQILGQGPKLLIQFQNNGVVDDSQLPKDRFSAERLKGVDSTLKIQPAKLEDSAVYLCASSLRTSGLGEQFFGPGTRLTVL.

The rearrangement links TRBV4-1 to TRBJ1-6; 7 positions agree with TRBD1. Looked up from germline, CDR1 is MGHRA and CDR2 is YSYEKL. V lost 3 bases, J lost 10 bases, and 9 bases stayed unmatched. This CDR3 contains 15 residues. For the CDR3, the DNA is TGCGCCAGCAGCCACTACAGGGGATTACCATCACCCCTCCACTTT. It translates to CASSHYRGLPSPLHF.

The rearrangement links TRBV28 to TRBJ1-1, with D possibly being TRBD1 (6 bases). The ends were cut back, 3 bases at V and 0 bases at J, with 17 bases in the middle. There are 17 residues in the CDR3. CDR1 and CDR2 (germline): MDHEN, SYDVKM. The CDR3: CASSFRWGGRMNTEAFF. The CDR3 DNA reads TGTGCCAGCAGTTTTAGATGGGGGGGGCGCATGAACACTGAAGCTTTCTTT.

The chain couples TRBV6-6 to TRBJ2-7; TRBD1 agrees at 10 bases. Germline lookup yields CDR1 MNHNY and CDR2 SVGAGI (reference sequence). The CDR3 has 13 residues. J lost 3 bases, V lost 4 bases, and 0 bases had no gene match. For the CDR3, the DNA is TGTGCCAGCAGTTGGACAGGGGGCTACGAGCAGTACTTC. Protein: CASSWTGGYEQYF.

V gene TRBV5-8 combines with J gene TRBJ1-1, with 9 bases identical to TRBD1. The CDR3 covers 14 residues. Germline CDR1 SGHTS, CDR2 YDEGEE. The ends lost 6 bases at V and 6 bases at J; junction bases unmatched: 9. The CDR3: CASIPLRTGAEAFF. The CDR3 nucleotides are TGTGCCAGCATCCCCTTGAGGACAGGGGCTGAAGCTTTCTTT.

The chain employs TRBV2 and TRBJ2-7; 9 bases line up with TRBD1. V gave up 3 bases and J gave up 1 base; unmatched junction bases: 4. In germline, CDR1 is SNHLY, CDR2 FYNNEI. The CDR3 sequence is 15 residues long. In DNA form, the CDR3 reads TGTGCCAGCAGTGACCTCGGGACAGGGTCCTACGAGCAGTACTTC. This encodes CASSDLGTGSYEQYF.

The chain couples TRBV27 to TRBJ2-1, with D unresolved. V lost 3 bases to trimming and J lost 4 bases, with 7 bases between them. CDR1 and CDR2 from the germline V gene are MNHEY and SMNVEV (reference sequence). The CDR3 runs 13 residues. The CDR3 region has the DNA TGTGCCAGCAGTTTGAACAAATACAATGAGCAGTTCTTC. Amino acids: CASSLNKYNEQFF.

The V and J genes are TRBV10-3 and TRBJ1-2; TRBD1 matches at 7 bases. CDR1 and CDR2 (germline): ENHRY, SYGVKD. V lost 2 bases, J lost 3 bases, and 3 bases stayed unmatched. This CDR3 is built from 14 residues. Here the CDR3 DNA reads TGTGCCATCAGTGAGGCGACAGGGTACTATGGCTACACCTTC. This translates into CAISEATGYYGYTF.

The V gene is TRBV13, the J gene TRBJ2-3; the D gene is possibly TRBD2 (6 bases). V was cut by 5 bases and J by 4 bases, with 16 bases left in between. There are 15 residues in the CDR3. Germline CDR1 and CDR2: PRHDT and FYEKMQ (reference sequence). Here the CDR3 DNA reads TGTGCCAGCAGCCCCCCGGGACTCTCATCAGATACGCAGTATTTT. As protein: CASSPPGLSSDTQYF.

The rearrangement links TRBV2 to TRBJ1-3; 8 nucleotides agree with TRBD1. The length of the CDR3 is 14 residues. Germline V CDR1 and CDR2: SNHLY, FYNNEI. V lost 8 bases and J lost 2; bases outside the gene matches: 5. The chain's CDR3 is CASGQGNPGNTIYF. CDR3 DNA sequence: TGTGCCAGCGGACAGGGAAATCCTGGAAACACCATATATTTT.